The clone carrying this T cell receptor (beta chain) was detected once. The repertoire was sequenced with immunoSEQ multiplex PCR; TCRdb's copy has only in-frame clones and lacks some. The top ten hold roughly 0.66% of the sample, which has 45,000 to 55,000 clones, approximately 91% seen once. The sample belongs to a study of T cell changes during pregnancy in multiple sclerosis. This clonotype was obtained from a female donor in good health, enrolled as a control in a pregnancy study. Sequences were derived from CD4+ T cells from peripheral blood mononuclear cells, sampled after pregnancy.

CDR3 loop: CSGGHSTEAFF. DNA for the CDR3: TGCAGTGGGGGGCACAGCACTGAAGCTTTCTTT. This rearrangement joins TRBV20-1 to TRBJ1-1; D might be TRBD1 (6 bases). Looked up from germline, CDR1 is DFQATT and CDR2 is SNEGSKA (reference sequence). Trimming took off 7 bases at V and 4 bases at J, with 10 bases between the two ends. The CDR3 length is 11 residues.